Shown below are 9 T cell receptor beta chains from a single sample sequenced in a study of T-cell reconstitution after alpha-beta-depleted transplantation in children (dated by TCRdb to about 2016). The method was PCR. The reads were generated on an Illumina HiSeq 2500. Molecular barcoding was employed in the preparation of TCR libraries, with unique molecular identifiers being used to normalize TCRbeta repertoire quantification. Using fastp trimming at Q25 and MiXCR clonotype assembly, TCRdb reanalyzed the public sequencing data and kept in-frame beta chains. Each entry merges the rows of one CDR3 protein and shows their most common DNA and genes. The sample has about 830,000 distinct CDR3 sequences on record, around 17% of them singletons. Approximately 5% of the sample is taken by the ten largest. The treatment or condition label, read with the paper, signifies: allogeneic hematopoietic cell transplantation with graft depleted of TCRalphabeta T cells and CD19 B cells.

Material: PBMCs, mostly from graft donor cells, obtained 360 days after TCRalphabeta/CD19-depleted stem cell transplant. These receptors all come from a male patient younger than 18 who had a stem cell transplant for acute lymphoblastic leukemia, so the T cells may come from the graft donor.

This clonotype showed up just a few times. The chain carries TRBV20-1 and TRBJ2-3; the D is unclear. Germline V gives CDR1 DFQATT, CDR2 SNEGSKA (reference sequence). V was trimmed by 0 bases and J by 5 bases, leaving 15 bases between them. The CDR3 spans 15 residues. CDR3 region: CSARDFRQERDTQYF. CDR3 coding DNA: TGCAGTGCTAGAGATTTTCGCCAGGAACGAGATACGCAGTATTTT.

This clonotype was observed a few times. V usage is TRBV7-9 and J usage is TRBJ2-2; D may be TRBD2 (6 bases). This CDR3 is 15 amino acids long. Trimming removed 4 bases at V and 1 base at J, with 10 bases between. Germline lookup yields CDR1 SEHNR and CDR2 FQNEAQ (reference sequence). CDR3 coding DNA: TGTGCCAGCAGCTCGGGACTTCAGAACACCGGGGAGCTGTTTTTT. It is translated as CASSSGLQNTGELFF.

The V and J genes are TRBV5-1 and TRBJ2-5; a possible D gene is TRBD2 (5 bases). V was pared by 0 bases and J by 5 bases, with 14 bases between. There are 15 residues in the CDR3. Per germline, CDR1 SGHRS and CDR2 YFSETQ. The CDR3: CASSLGRVIGETQYF. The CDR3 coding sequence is TGCGCCAGCAGCTTGGGGCGGGTCATCGGGGAGACCCAGTACTTC.

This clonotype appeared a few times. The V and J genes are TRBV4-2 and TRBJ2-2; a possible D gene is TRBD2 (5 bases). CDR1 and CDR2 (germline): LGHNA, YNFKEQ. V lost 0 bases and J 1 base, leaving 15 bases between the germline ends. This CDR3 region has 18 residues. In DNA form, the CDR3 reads TGTGCCAGCAGCCAAGAACTCGGGGTCACTTTGAACACCGGGGAGCTGTTTTTT. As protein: CASSQELGVTLNTGELFF.

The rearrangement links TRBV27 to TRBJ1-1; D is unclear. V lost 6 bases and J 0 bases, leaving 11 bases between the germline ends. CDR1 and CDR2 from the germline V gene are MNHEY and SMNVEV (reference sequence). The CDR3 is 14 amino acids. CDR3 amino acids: CASRLTTMNTEAFF. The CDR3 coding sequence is TGTGCCAGCAGACTGACAACCATGAACACTGAAGCTTTCTTT.

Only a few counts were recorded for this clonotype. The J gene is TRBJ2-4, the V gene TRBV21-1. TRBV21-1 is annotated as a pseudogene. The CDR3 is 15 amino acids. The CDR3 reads CASSRYKVAKNIQYF. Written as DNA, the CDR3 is TGTGCCAGCAGCAGGTACAAGGTAGCCAAAAACATTCAGTACTTC.

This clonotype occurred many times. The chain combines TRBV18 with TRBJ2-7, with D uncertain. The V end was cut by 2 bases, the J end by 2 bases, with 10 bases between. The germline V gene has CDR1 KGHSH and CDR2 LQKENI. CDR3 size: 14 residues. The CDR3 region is CASSPTVPAYEQYF. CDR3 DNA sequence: TGTGCCAGCTCACCAACCGTTCCAGCCTACGAGCAGTACTTC.

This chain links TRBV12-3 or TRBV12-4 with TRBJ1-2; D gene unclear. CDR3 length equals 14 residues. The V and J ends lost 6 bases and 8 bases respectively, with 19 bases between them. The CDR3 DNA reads TGTGCCAGCAGCCCCGGGCCCGGACCCAGCGGCTACACCTTC. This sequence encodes CASSPGPGPSGYTF.

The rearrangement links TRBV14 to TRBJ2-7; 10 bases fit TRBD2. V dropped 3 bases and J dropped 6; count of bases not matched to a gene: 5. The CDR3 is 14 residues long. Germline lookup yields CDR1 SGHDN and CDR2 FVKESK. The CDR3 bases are TGTGCCAGCAGCCACCTAGCGGGAGTTATCGAGCAGTACTTC. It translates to CASSHLAGVIEQYF.